This T cell receptor (beta chain) originates from a study of OX40 agonist ivuxolimab in advanced cancers. In the study overall: Past anti-PD-1, anti-PD-L1 or anti-CTLA-4 therapy was accepted, and 30% to 50% had received some. The study, taken as a whole, reports: Clones of CD4+ and CD8+ blood T cells grew by week 6 at doses of 0.1 to 3.0 mg/kg.

Generated by immunoSEQ multiplex PCR, the TCRdb table keeps only in-frame clones and is missing some. The table has approximately 58,000 clones, approximately 90% seen once; the top ten hold roughly 0.45%. The germline CDR1 and CDR2 sequences are PRHDT and FYEKMQ (reference sequence). The CDR3 is 14 residues long. V was shortened by 2 bases and J by 0 bases, with 8 bases between the two germline ends. This clone has a handful of counts. Its antigen remains unidentified. The cohort excluded patients with autoimmune disease history or systemic immunosuppression. V and J are TRBV13 and TRBJ2-7; no clear D. This specimen consisted of CD4+ or CD8+ T cells sorted from blood, obtained in a trial of the OX40 agonist ivuxolimab. This receptor was obtained from an adult with an advanced solid tumor such as melanoma, head and neck, liver or kidney cancer. Written as DNA, the CDR3 is TGTGCCAGCAGCTTAAGGTCGGACTCCTACGAGCAGTACTTC. It yields the protein CASSLRSDSYEQYF. The full variable domain, with the rest looked up from reference TRBV13 and TRBJ2-7, is AAGVIQSPRHLIKEKRETATLKCYPIPRHDTVYWYQQGPGQDPQFLISFYEKMQSDKGSIPDRFSAQQFSDYHSELNMSSLELGDSALYFCASSLRSDSYEQYFGPGTRLTVT.